The rows below give T cell receptor beta chains drawn from one sample of a study of cytotoxic CD8 clonotypes in ibrutinib-treated CLL. Produced via immunoSEQ multiplex PCR; TCRdb's table is partial and in-frame only. Counted here are about 130,000 clones, roughly three quarters occurring once; the ten biggest clones make up more than 10%. The specimen was PBMCs, collected after 12 months of ibrutinib treatment. These receptors all stem from a human donor with chronic lymphocytic leukemia. The CDR3 runs from the conserved cysteine through the conserved F or W.

v_call,j_call,cdr3_aa
TRBV28,TRBJ1-2,CASSFLPAGYGYTF
TRBV5-8,TRBJ2-5,CASSWTGQETQYF
TRBV13,TRBJ1-3,CASSYSPGPSWKNTIYF
TRBV7-9,TRBJ2-6,CASSSSGTGSSGANVLTF
TRBV6-5,TRBJ1-2,CASSPDRNYGYTF
TRBV5-1,TRBJ2-5,CASSWSGYGETQYF
TRBV5-1,TRBJ1-4,CASSTRGDNEKLFF
TRBV25-1,TRBJ1-2,CASSEVIAGGYGYTF
TRBV30,TRBJ2-1,CAWSVIAGYNEQFF
TRBV15,TRBJ2-1,CATVSGRAGNEQFF
TRBV11-3,TRBJ2-5,CASSPSGTGRQETQYF
TRBV27,TRBJ2-3,CASSHYPGRGTDTQYF
TRBV5-6,TRBJ2-5,CASSSRSQGETQYF
TRBV7-2,TRBJ2-1,CASSRLAGSLYNEQFF
TRBV5-1,TRBJ2-1,CASSNTRDWKLNEQFF
TRBV21-1,TRBJ1-1,CATSKARGDSLFRNTEAFF
TRBV28,TRBJ2-2,CASSLPDRVRTGELFF
TRBV10-2,TRBJ2-7,CASREAGGLEQYF